The rows below give T cell receptor beta chains drawn from one sample of a study of T-cell reconstitution after alpha-beta-depleted transplantation in children. TCRdb redid the calling of the PCR reads with MiXCR, one entry per CDR3 protein. The sample contains around 93,000 distinct CDR3 sequences, 7.5% to 9.5% of which appear only once. The material sequenced was PBMCs from the stem cell graft donor, taken from the stem cell graft. These receptors originate from a human donor who donated a stem cell graft to a child with congenital amegakaryocytic thrombocytopenia. The CDR3 runs from the conserved cysteine through the conserved F or W. Each record gives: V gene, D gene, J gene, clone size, CDR3 protein, CDR3 DNA. The D gene is left open where the match is weak. Clone size appears in some rows only: once, few, many, or a class for an expanded clone.

TRBV10-3	TRBD2	TRBJ2-1	many	CAISGPGGNEQFF	TGTGCCATCAGTGGGCCGGGGGGCAATGAGCAGTTCTTC
TRBV6-2/TRBV6-3	TRBD1	TRBJ1-1	many	CASSYLPDRDELGF	TGTGCCAGCAGTTACCTCCCGGACAGGGACGAACTAGGATTT
TRBV20-1	-	TRBJ2-5	-	CSAEGSLSQYF	TGCAGTGCTGAGGGGTCATTGTCCCAGTACTTC
TRBV20-1	-	TRBJ1-1	once	CSARHGASRTEAFF	TGCAGTGCAAGACATGGCGCAAGTCGCACTGAAGCTTTCTTC
TRBV5-1	TRBD1	TRBJ2-7	many	CASSATDRELGEQYF	TGCGCCAGCAGCGCTACGGACAGGGAACTGGGGGAGCAGTACTTC
TRBV3-1	-	TRBJ2-7	few	CASSHEGGYEQYF	TGTGCCAGCAGCCACGAGGGCGGCTACGAGCAGTACTTC
TRBV30	-	TRBJ2-1	many	CAWKGGNEQFF	TGTGCCTGGAAAGGGGGAAATGAGCAGTTCTTC
TRBV15	-	TRBJ2-1	many	CATSRENSRYNEQFF	TGTGCCACCAGCAGAGAAAACAGCCGATACAATGAGCAGTTCTTC
TRBV3-1	-	TRBJ2-7	many	CASSQDGRELDEQYF	TGTGCCAGCAGCCAAGATGGCAGGGAGCTAGATGAGCAGTACTTC
TRBV7-8	TRBD2	TRBJ2-1	many	CASSTTGLAGGPSYNEQFF	TGTGCCAGCAGCACAACCGGACTAGCGGGAGGGCCCTCCTACAATGAGCAGTTCTTC
TRBV19	-	TRBJ1-3	few	CASSIAGSSGNTIYF	TGTGCCAGTAGTATCGCAGGGAGCTCTGGAAACACCATATATTTT
TRBV20-1	-	TRBJ1-1	many	CSARVGGPYTEAFF	TGCAGTGCTAGAGTGGGGGGGCCTTACACTGAAGCTTTCTTT
TRBV20-1	-	TRBJ2-1	-	CSANPGQSNNEQFF	TGCAGTGCTAATCCGGGGCAGTCCAACAATGAGCAGTTCTTC
TRBV12-3/TRBV12-4	TRBD2	TRBJ2-3	many	CASTWGGVGDTQYF	TGTGCCAGCACCTGGGGGGGAGTGGGAGATACGCAGTATTTT
TRBV3-1	TRBD2	TRBJ2-5	few	CASSQESSGGETQYF	TGTGCCAGCAGCCAAGAATCTAGCGGGGGCGAGACCCAGTACTTC
TRBV6-5	-	TRBJ1-6	many	CASSYRVDSPLHF	TGTGCCAGCAGTTACCGCGTAGATTCACCCCTCCACTTT
TRBV5-5	-	TRBJ1-1	many	CASSPGGFGTEAFF	TGTGCCAGCAGCCCCGGGGGGTTCGGCACTGAAGCTTTCTTT
TRBV4-1	-	TRBJ2-1	-	CASSPPRRFLGNNEQFF	TGCGCCAGCAGCCCCCCCCGGCGGTTCCTCGGAAACAATGAGCAGTTCTTC
TRBV6-4	-	TRBJ2-3	few	CASSEEGGSGTDTQYF	TGTGCCAGCAGTGAAGAGGGGGGATCTGGCACAGATACGCAGTATTTT
TRBV20-1	-	TRBJ2-3	many	CSATGTSTDTQYF	TGCAGTGCTACAGGGACTTCCACAGATACGCAGTATTTT
TRBV7-2	-	TRBJ1-2	many	CASSPYRTAGVGYTF	TGTGCCAGCAGCCCCTACAGGACGGCGGGGGTTGGCTACACCTTC
TRBV6-5	-	TRBJ1-3	many	CASSSSQASSGNTIYF	TGTGCCAGCAGTTCCTCTCAGGCGAGCTCTGGAAACACCATATATTTT
TRBV14	TRBD2	TRBJ2-1	many	CASSPLGREGNEQFF	TGTGCCAGCAGCCCATTGGGGCGGGAGGGTAATGAGCAGTTCTTC
TRBV12-3/TRBV12-4	-	TRBJ1-5	-	CTSSLAEGPASYSNQPQHF	TGTACCAGCAGTTTAGCGGAGGGCCCCGCATCTTATAGCAATCAGCCCCAGCATTTT
TRBV3-1	TRBD2	TRBJ2-7	-	CASSHVGLERELHEQYF	TGTGCCAGCAGCCATGTTGGCCTGGAGCGGGAGCTCCACGAGCAGTACTTC
TRBV29-1	-	TRBJ2-1	many	CSVGGLVTEGLLNNEQFF	TGCAGCGTTGGAGGGTTGGTCACTGAGGGACTTCTTAACAATGAGCAGTTCTTC
TRBV27	-	TRBJ1-2	many	CASSSYREKGWRGYTF	TGTGCCAGCAGTTCCTATCGAGAAAAGGGGTGGCGGGGCTACACCTTC
TRBV11-3	TRBD2	TRBJ2-1	few	CASSLVPGMGSGRALSYNEQFF	TGTGCCAGCAGCTTAGTCCCCGGTATGGGTAGCGGGAGGGCCCTATCCTACAATGAGCAGTTCTTC
TRBV6-1	TRBD2	TRBJ2-3	many	CASSERGGGTSWDTQYF	TGTGCCAGCAGTGAAAGGGGAGGCGGGACTAGCTGGGACACGCAGTATTTT
TRBV20-1	-	TRBJ1-3	many	CSARVPSGNTIYF	TGCAGTGCTAGAGTTCCCTCTGGAAACACCATATATTTT
TRBV29-1	TRBD1	TRBJ1-6	many	CSVEFRTGRSPLHF	TGCAGCGTTGAATTCAGGACAGGGAGGTCACCCCTCCACTTT
TRBV20-1	-	TRBJ2-1	many	CSAIGGAGNEQFF	TGCAGTGCTATTGGAGGGGCTGGCAATGAGCAGTTCTTC
TRBV15	TRBD2	TRBJ2-1	many	CATSRDDSTSGYNEQFF	TGTGCCACCAGCAGAGATGATAGTACTAGCGGGTACAATGAGCAGTTCTTC
TRBV20-1	-	TRBJ1-2	many	CSASDGLGYTF	TGCAGTGCTAGCGATGGGCTTGGCTACACCTTC
TRBV3-1	TRBD2	TRBJ2-1	few	CASSQEPGLAGGNEQFF	TGTGCCAGCAGCCAGGAACCGGGACTAGCGGGGGGCAATGAGCAGTTCTTC
TRBV7-2	-	TRBJ1-6	-	CASSLVPEIPSPLHF	TGTGCCAGCAGCTTAGTCCCGGAGATACCTTCACCCCTCCACTTT
TRBV28	-	TRBJ2-7	few	CASRPGPTYEQYF	TGTGCCAGCAGGCCGGGTCCCACCTACGAGCAGTACTTC
TRBV5-1	TRBD1	TRBJ2-1	many	CASSLGGTGGNEQFF	TGCGCCAGCAGCTTGGGGGGGACAGGGGGCAATGAGCAGTTCTTC
TRBV20-1	-	TRBJ2-2	many	CSARSQGNTGELFF	TGCAGTGCTAGGTCGCAGGGGAACACCGGGGAGCTGTTTTTT
TRBV24-1	-	TRBJ2-5	many	CASMHSPDGQETQYF	TGTGCCTCCATGCACTCGCCAGACGGACAAGAGACCCAGTACTTC
TRBV5-1	-	TRBJ2-5	many	CASSLGGSQETQYF	TGCGCCAGCAGCTTGGGGGGATCTCAAGAGACCCAGTACTTC
TRBV14	TRBD2	TRBJ2-1	-	CASSQELAGGYNEQFF	TGTGCCAGCAGCCAAGAACTAGCGGGGGGTTACAATGAGCAGTTCTTC
TRBV28	-	TRBJ1-1	many	CASSPPSDSPEAFF	TGTGCCAGCAGTCCTCCGTCGGACAGTCCGGAAGCTTTCTTT
TRBV12-3/TRBV12-4	-	TRBJ2-4	many	CASTHSRRKNIQYF	TGTGCCAGCACCCACTCGCGCAGGAAAAACATTCAGTACTTC
TRBV7-2	TRBD2	TRBJ2-7	many	CASTPLAGGPYEQYF	TGTGCCAGCACTCCTCTAGCGGGAGGTCCGTACGAGCAGTACTTC
TRBV4-2	-	TRBJ1-3	many	CASSQVGGGNTIYF	TGTGCCAGCAGCCAAGTTGGTGGCGGAAACACCATATATTTT
TRBV9	-	TRBJ2-3	many	CASSVIWGGSTDTQYF	TGTGCCAGCAGCGTAATCTGGGGAGGTAGCACAGATACGCAGTATTTT
TRBV4-2	TRBD2	TRBJ2-1	many	CASSPGLAGLYNEQFF	TGTGCCAGCAGCCCCGGACTAGCGGGACTCTACAATGAGCAGTTCTTC
TRBV18	-	TRBJ2-1	-	CASSSSQGSNEQFF	TGTGCCAGCTCATCGTCTCAGGGGTCCAATGAGCAGTTCTTC
TRBV12-3/TRBV12-4	-	TRBJ2-2	few	CASRLSPGELFF	TGTGCCAGCAGACTCTCGCCCGGGGAGCTGTTTTTT
TRBV5-1	TRBD2	TRBJ2-7	many	CASSLVALAGDTSYEQYF	TGCGCCAGCAGCTTGGTAGCACTAGCGGGAGATACCTCCTACGAGCAGTACTTC
TRBV5-1	TRBD1	TRBJ1-2	many	CASSLGQGAQGGYTF	TGCGCCAGCAGCTTGGGACAGGGGGCTCAAGGTGGCTACACCTTC
TRBV7-9	-	TRBJ2-7	many	CASSLGNRDNPYEQYF	TGTGCCAGCAGCTTAGGAAACCGGGACAATCCCTACGAGCAGTACTTC
TRBV5-1	-	TRBJ1-1	many	CASSVVDNTEAFF	TGCGCCAGCAGCGTAGTTGATAACACTGAAGCTTTCTTT
TRBV7-8	TRBD1	TRBJ1-2	many	CASSLDATGTGGYTF	TGTGCCAGCAGCTTAGACGCCACCGGGACAGGGGGCTACACCTTC
TRBV20-1	-	TRBJ2-3	many	CSARAREVTDTQYF	TGCAGTGCTAGGGCCAGGGAGGTCACAGATACGCAGTATTTT
TRBV5-6	-	TRBJ2-7	many	CASSGTGTYEQYF	TGTGCCAGCAGCGGAACAGGGACCTACGAGCAGTACTTC